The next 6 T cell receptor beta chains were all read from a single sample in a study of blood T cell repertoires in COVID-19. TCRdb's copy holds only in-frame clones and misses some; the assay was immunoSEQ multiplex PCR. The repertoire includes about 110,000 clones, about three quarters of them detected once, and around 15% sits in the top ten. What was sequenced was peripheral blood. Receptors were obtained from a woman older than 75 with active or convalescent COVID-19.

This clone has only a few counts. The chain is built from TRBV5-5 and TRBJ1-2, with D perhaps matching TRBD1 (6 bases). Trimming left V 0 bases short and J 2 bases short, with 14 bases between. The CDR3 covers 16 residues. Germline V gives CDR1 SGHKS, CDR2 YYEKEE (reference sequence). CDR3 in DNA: TGTGCCAGCAGCTTGGCTAGGCCAGGGGTAAACTATGGCTACACCTTC. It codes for CASSLARPGVNYGYTF.

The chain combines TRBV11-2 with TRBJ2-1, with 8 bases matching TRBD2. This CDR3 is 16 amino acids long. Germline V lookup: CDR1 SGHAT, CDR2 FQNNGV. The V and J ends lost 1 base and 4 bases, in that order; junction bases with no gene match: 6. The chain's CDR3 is CASSLAGTSFYNEQFF. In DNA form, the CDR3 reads TGTGCCAGCAGCTTAGCCGGGACTAGTTTTTACAATGAGCAGTTCTTC.

CDR3 sequence reads: CASALIGQNYGYTF. For the CDR3, the DNA is TGCGCCAGCGCCTTAATTGGACAGAACTATGGCTACACCTTC. This chain connects TRBV5-1 to TRBJ1-2; TRBD1 might be the D (6 bases). The germline V and J ends were trimmed by 7 bases and 2 bases, with 15 bases remaining between them. The CDR3 covers 14 residues. Looked up from germline, CDR1 is SGHRS and CDR2 is YFSETQ.

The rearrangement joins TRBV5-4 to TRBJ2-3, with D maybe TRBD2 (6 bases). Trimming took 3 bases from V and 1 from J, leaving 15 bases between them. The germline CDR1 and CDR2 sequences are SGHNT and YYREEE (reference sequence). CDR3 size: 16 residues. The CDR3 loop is CASSSAGLLRTDTQYF. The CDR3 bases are TGTGCCAGCAGCTCCGCAGGACTATTACGCACAGATACGCAGTATTTT.

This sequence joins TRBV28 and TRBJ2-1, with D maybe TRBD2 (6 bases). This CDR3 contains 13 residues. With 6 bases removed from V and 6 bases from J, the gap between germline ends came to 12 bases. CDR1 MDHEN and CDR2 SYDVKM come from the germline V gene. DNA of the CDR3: TGTGCCAGCAGGGAGGGACTTATCAATGAGCAGTTCTTC. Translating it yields CASREGLINEQFF.

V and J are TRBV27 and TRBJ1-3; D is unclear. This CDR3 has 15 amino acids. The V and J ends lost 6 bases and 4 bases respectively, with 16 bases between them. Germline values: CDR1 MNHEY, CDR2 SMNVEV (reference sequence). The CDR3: CASSPNRRSGNTIYF. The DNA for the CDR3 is TGTGCCAGCAGCCCGAACCGGAGGTCAGGAAACACCATATATTTT.